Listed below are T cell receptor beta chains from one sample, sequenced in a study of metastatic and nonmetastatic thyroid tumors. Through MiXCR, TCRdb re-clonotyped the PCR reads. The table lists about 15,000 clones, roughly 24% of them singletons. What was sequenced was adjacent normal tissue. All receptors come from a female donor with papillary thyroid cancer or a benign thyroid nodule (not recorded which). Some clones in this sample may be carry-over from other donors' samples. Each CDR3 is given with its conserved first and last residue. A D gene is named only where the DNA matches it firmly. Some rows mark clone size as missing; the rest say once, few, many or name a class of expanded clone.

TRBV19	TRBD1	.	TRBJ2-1	TGTGCCAGTAGTATAGATTTACAGGGGTTATCTATGGGCTACAATGAGCAGTTCTTC	CASSIDLQGLSMGYNEQFF
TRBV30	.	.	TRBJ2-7	TGTGCCTGGGGGGGACGGTACGAGCAGTACTTC	CAWGGRYEQYF
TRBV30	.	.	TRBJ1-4	TGTGCCTGGAGTATACTCCCGGGACAATGGGAAAAACTGTTTTTT	CAWSILPGQWEKLFF
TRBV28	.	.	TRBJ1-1	TGTGCCAGCAGTTTAACCCCAACTTGGACTGAAGCTTTCTTT	CASSLTPTWTEAFF
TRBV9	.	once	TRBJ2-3	TGTGCCAGCAGCGTAAGGGTCACAGATACGCAGTATTTT	CASSVRVTDTQYF
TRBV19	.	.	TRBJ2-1	TGTGCCAGTACCGCGGGGGGCAGGGGGGATGAGCAGTTCTTC	CASTAGGRGDEQFF
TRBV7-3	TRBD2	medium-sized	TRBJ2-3	TGTGCCAGCAGCTCCGGACTAGCGGGAGGACTAGATACGCAGTATTTT	CASSSGLAGGLDTQYF
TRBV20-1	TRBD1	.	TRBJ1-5	TGCAGTGGGACAGGGGGTGATCAGCCCCAGCATTTT	CSGTGGDQPQHF
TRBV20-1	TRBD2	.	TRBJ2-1	TGCAGTGCTAGAGATAGCGGACTAGTGGGGGAGCAGTTCTTC	CSARDSGLVGEQFF
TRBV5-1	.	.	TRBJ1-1	TGCGCCAGCAGCTTGGATCTGGGAGTTGACACTGAAGCTTTCTTT	CASSLDLGVDTEAFF
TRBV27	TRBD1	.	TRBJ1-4	TGTGCCAGCAGTGGAACAGGGGTCCCTAATGAAAAACTGTTTTTT	CASSGTGVPNEKLFF
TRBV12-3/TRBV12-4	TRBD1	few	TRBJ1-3	TGTGCCAGCAGTCTTGAAGGGGGCTACGGAAACACCATATATTTT	CASSLEGGYGNTIYF
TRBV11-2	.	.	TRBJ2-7	TGTGCCAGCAGCTTAGAGATTTGGGGCAGCTCCTACGAGCAGTACTTC	CASSLEIWGSSYEQYF
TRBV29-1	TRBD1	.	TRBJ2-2	TGCAGCGTCGACAGGGGATGGGGCGGGGAGCTGTTTTTT	CSVDRGWGGELFF
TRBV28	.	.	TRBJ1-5	TGTGCCAGCAGTTTGGGAACAGGGCGGAGCAATCAGCCCCAGCATTTT	CASSLGTGRSNQPQHF
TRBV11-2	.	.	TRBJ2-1	TGTGCCAGCAGCTTAGTCGCTAGCTACAATGAGCAGTTCTTC	CASSLVASYNEQFF
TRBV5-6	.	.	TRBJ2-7	TGTGCCAGCAGCGTGACAGGAATGCCCTACGAGCAGTACTTC	CASSVTGMPYEQYF
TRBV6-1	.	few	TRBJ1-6	TGTGCCAGCAGCCCGACAGAGAATTCACCCCTCCACTTT	CASSPTENSPLHF
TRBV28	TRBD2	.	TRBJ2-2	TGTGCCAGCAGTTTATCAGGGAGGGAGGGCACCGGGGAGCTGTTTTTT	CASSLSGREGTGELFF
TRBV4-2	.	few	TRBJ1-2	TGTGCCAGCAGCCAGACGGTGGGGGGGGCTAACTATGGCTACACCTTC	CASSQTVGGANYGYTF
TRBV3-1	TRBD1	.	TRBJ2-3	TGTGCCAGCAGCCTGAGACAGGGCAGCACAGATACGCAGTATTTT	CASSLRQGSTDTQYF
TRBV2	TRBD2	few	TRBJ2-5	TGTGCCAGCAGTGGTGCTAGCGGGGGGAGAGTGGGCGGAGAGACCCAGTACTTC	CASSGASGGRVGGETQYF
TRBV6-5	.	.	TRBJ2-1	TGTGCCAGCAGTCCGTGGGGTGAAGCCACGTCCTCCTACAATGAGCAGTTCTTC	CASSPWGEATSSYNEQFF
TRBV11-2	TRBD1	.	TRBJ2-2	TGTGCCAGCAGCTCACTCCGGGGACAGGGTAAGTCCGGGGAGCTGTTTTTT	CASSSLRGQGKSGELFF
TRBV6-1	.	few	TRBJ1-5	TGTGCCAGCAGGGACAGCAATAGCAATCAGCCCCAGCATTTT	CASRDSNSNQPQHF
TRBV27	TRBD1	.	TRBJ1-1	TGTGCCAGCAGTTCGTCAGGGGGAAAGAACACTGAAGCTTTCTTT	CASSSSGGKNTEAFF
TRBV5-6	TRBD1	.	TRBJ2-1	TGTGCCAGCAGCTTGGGGGACAGGGCCTACAATGAGCAGTTCTTC	CASSLGDRAYNEQFF
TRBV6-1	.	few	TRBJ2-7	TGTGCCAGCAGTGAAGGTTACGAGCAGTACTTC	CASSEGYEQYF
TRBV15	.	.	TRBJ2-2	TGTGCCACCAGCTCCGGGAAAGGGGGGATCTCGAACACCGGGGAGCTGTTTTTT	CATSSGKGGISNTGELFF
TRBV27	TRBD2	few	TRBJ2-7	TGTGCCAGCAGTTTAGGCGGGGGGATTCCCTACGAGCAGTACTTC	CASSLGGGIPYEQYF